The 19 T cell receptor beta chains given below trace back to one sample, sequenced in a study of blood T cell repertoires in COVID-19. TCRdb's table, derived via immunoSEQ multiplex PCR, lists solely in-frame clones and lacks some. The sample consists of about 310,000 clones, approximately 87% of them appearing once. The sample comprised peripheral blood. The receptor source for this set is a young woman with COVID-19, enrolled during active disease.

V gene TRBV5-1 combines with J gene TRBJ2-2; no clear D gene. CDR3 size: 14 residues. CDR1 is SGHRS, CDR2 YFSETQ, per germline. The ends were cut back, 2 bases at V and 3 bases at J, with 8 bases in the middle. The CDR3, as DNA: TGCGCCAGCAGCTTTAGTCAGGACACCGGGGAGCTGTTTTTT. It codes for CASSFSQDTGELFF.

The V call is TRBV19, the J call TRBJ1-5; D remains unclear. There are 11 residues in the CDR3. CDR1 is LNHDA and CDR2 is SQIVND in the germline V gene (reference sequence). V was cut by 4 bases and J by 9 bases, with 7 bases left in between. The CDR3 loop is CASSSGLPQHF. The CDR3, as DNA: TGTGCCAGTAGTAGCGGCCTGCCCCAGCATTTT.

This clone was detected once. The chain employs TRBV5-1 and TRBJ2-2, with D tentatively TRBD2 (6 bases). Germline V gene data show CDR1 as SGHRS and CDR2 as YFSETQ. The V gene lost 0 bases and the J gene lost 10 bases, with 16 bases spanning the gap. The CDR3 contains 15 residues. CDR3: CASSLGITGAEELFF. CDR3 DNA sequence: TGCGCCAGCAGCTTGGGGATCACGGGAGCGGAGGAGCTGTTTTTT. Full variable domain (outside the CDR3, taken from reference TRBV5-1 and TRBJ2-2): KAGVTQTPRYLIKTRGQQVTLSCSPISGHRSVSWYQQTPGQGLQFLFEYFSETQRNKGNFPGRFSGRQFSNSRSEMNVSTLELGDSALYLCASSLGITGAEELFFGEGSRLTVL.

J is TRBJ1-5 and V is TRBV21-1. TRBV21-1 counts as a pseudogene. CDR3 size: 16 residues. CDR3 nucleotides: TGTGCCAGCAGCAAAGGGAGGGGAGGGGGCAATCAGCCCCAGCATTTT. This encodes CASSKGRGGGNQPQHF.

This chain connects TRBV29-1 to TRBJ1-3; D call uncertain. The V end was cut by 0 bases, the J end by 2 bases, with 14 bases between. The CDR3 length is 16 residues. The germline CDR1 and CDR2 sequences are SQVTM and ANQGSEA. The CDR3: CSVEDPGVRAGNTIYF. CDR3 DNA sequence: TGCAGCGTTGAAGATCCTGGGGTGCGGGCTGGAAACACCATATATTTT. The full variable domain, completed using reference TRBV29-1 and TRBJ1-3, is SAVISQKPSRDICQRGTSLTIQCQVDSQVTMMFWYRQQPGQSLTLIATANQGSEATYESGFVIDKFPISRPNLTFSTLTVSNMSPEDSSIYLCSVEDPGVRAGNTIYFGEGSWLTVV.

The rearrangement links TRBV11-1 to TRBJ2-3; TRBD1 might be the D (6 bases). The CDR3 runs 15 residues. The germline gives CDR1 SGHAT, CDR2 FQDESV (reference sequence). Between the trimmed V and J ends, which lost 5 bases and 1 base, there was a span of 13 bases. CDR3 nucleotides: TGTGCCAGCAGCCCTACAGGGTTGGGCACAGATACGCAGTATTTT. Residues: CASSPTGLGTDTQYF.

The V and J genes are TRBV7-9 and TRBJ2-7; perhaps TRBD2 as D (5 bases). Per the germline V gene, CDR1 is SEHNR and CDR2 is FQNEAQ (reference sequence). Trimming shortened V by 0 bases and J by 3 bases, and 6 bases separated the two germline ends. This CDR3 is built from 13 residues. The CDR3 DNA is TGTGCCAGCAGCTTAGCTGCGGGCTACGAGCAGTACTTC. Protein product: CASSLAAGYEQYF.

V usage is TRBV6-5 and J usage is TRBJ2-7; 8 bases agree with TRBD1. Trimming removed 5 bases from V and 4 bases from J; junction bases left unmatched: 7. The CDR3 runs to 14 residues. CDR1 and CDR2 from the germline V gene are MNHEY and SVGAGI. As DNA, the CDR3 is TGTGCCAGCAGTCCCCGGGACAGGTCTTACGAGCAGTACTTC. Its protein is CASSPRDRSYEQYF.

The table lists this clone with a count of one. CDR3 loop: CASSLRLAGPQHF. For the CDR3, the DNA is TGTGCCAGCAGCTTGAGGCTAGCGGGGCCCCAGCATTTT. The chain couples TRBV5-6 to TRBJ1-5; D remains ambiguous. Germline assignment: CDR1 SGHDT and CDR2 YYEEEE. Trimming left V 1 base short and J 9 bases short, with 11 bases between. The CDR3 has 13 residues.

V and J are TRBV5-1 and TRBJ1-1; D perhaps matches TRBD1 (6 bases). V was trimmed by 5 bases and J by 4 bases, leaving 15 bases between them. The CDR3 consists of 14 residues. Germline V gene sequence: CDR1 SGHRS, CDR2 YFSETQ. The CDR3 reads CASRGQSGITEAFF. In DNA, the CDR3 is TGCGCCAGCAGAGGACAGAGTGGGATCACTGAAGCTTTCTTT.

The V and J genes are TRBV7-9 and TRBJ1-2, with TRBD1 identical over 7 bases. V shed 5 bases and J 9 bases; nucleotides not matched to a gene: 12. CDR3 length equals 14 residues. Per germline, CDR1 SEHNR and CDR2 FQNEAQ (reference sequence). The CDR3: CASSPYGQAVSYTF. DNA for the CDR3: TGTGCCAGCAGCCCCTATGGACAGGCGGTCAGCTACACCTTC.

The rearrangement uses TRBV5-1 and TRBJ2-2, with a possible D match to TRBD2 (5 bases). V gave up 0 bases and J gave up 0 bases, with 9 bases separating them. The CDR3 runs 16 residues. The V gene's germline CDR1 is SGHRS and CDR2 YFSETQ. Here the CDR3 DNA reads TGCGCCAGCAGCTTGGTTAGCGAGGCGAACACCGGGGAGCTGTTTTTT. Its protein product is CASSLVSEANTGELFF.

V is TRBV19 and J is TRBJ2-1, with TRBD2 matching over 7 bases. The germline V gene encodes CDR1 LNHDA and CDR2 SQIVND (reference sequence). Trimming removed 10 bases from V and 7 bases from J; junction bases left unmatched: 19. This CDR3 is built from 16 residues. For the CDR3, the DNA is TGTGCCACCAACGGTGGTCGGGCGGGAGAGGTTAATGAGCAGTTCTTC. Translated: CATNGGRAGEVNEQFF.

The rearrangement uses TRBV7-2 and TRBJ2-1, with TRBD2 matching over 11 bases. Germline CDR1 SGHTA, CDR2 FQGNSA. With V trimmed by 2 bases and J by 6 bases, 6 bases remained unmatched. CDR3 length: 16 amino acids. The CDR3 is CASSLRSLAGANEQFF. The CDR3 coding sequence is TGTGCCAGCAGCTTAAGATCACTAGCGGGAGCCAATGAGCAGTTCTTC. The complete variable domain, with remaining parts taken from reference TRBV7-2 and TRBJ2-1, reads GAGVSQSPSNKVTEKGKDVELRCDPISGHTALYWYRQSLGQGLEFLIYFQGNSAPDKSGLPSDRFSAERTGGSVSTLTIQRTQQEDSAVYLCASSLRSLAGANEQFFGPGTRLTVL.

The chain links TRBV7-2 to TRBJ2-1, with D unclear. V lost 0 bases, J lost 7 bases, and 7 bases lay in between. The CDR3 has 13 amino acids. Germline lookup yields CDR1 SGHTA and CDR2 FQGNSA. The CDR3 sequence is CASSLAQPNEQFF. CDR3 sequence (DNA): TGTGCCAGCAGCTTAGCACAGCCAAATGAGCAGTTCTTC. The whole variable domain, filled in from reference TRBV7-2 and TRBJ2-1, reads GAGVSQSPSNKVTEKGKDVELRCDPISGHTALYWYRQSLGQGLEFLIYFQGNSAPDKSGLPSDRFSAERTGGSVSTLTIQRTQQEDSAVYLCASSLAQPNEQFFGPGTRLTVL.

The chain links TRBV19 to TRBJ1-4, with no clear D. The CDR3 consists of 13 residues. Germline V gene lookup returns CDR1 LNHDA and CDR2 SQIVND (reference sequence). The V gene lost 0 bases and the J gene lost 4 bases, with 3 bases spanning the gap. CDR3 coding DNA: TGTGCCAGTAGTATAGATCGTAATGAAAAACTGTTTTTT. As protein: CASSIDRNEKLFF.

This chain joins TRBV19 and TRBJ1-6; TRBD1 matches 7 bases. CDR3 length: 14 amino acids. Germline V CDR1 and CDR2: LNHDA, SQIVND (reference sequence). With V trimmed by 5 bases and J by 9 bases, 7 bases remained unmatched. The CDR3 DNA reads TGTGCCAGTAGTCTCGGGACAGCCGGTTCACCCCTCCACTTT. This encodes CASSLGTAGSPLHF. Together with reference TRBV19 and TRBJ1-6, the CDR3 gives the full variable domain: DGGITQSPKYLFRKEGQNVTLSCEQNLNHDAMYWYRQDPGQGLRLIYYSQIVNDFQKGDIAEGYSVSREKKESFPLTVTSAQKNPTAFYLCASSLGTAGSPLHFGNGTRLTVT.

CDR3 nucleotides: TGTGCCAGCAGCAGATTACAGGGGGCAGTTAACTATGGCTACACCTTC. This sequence encodes CASSRLQGAVNYGYTF. This chain uses TRBV7-2 with TRBJ1-2, with 9 nucleotides matching TRBD1. Losses at the gene ends were 5 bases for V and 1 base for J; bases not matched to a gene: 8. Germline lookup yields CDR1 SGHTA and CDR2 FQGNSA. This CDR3 contains 16 residues.

The CDR3 is CASSLRTGPDSPLHF. CDR3 sequence (DNA): TGCGCCAGCAGCTTGCGGACAGGCCCGGATTCACCCCTCCACTTT. The chain joins TRBV5-1 to TRBJ1-6; 7 nucleotides match TRBD1. The V gene's germline CDR1 is SGHRS and CDR2 YFSETQ. This CDR3 region has 15 residues. The V and J ends lost 1 base and 8 bases, in that order; junction bases with no gene match: 6.